The present TCR beta chain was sequenced within a study of OX40 agonist ivuxolimab in advanced cancers. Measured with immunoSEQ multiplex PCR; TCRdb has only the in-frame clones, and not every one. The sample lists over 65,000 clones, approximately 89% occurring once. The V and J ends lost 6 bases and 5 bases, in that order; junction bases with no gene match: 5. The germline V gene encodes CDR1 MNHEY and CDR2 SVGAGI. The CDR3 contains 13 residues. The source of this sequence is an adult with an advanced solid tumor such as melanoma, head and neck, liver or kidney cancer. The specimen was CD4+ or CD8+ T cells sorted from blood, collected in a trial of the OX40 agonist ivuxolimab. The chain employs TRBV6-5 and TRBJ1-2; 8 bases are a match to TRBD1. CDR3: CASRRGQVYGYTF. The DNA of the CDR3 is TGTGCCAGCAGGAGGGGACAGGTATATGGCTACACCTTC.